This is a list of T cell receptor beta chains from one sample in a study of Ad26.COV2.S vaccination and SARS-CoV-2 variants. The data were produced by immunoSEQ multiplex PCR, yet TCRdb's version contains in-frame clones alone and is incomplete. This sample has fewer than 500,000 clones; 80% to 95% occur once, and the top ten carry more than 10%. Sample: peripheral blood, taken in a trial of Ad26.COV2.S vaccine versus placebo. Receptors were obtained from a person aged 18-65 years who received the Ad26.COV2.S COVID-19 vaccine or a placebo. Both conserved end residues are part of each CDR3. A D gene is named only where the DNA matches it firmly. Size is omitted from some rows. Given values are once, few, many or a class for expanded clones.

clone_size,d_call,j_call,v_call,cdr3_nt,cdr3_aa
once,.,TRBJ2-5,TRBV12-3/TRBV12-4,TGTGCCAGCAGTTTAGCGTCAGAGACCCAGTACTTC,CASSLASETQYF
.,.,TRBJ2-1,TRBV6-2/TRBV6-3,TGTGCCAGCAGTTATCTTAGGCGCGGTAACCCCAATGAGCAGTTCTTC,CASSYLRRGNPNEQFF
.,TRBD2,TRBJ2-7,TRBV6-5,TGTGCCAGCAGTTACGGCCTAGCGGGTAGCTCCTACGAGCAGTACTTC,CASSYGLAGSSYEQYF
.,.,TRBJ1-5,TRBV6-5,TGTGCCAGCAGTCCCTCCCGGAGTGGGGATCAGCCCCAGCATTTT,CASSPSRSGDQPQHF
.,TRBD2,TRBJ2-3,TRBV10-1,TGCGCCAGCAGTGATTCTAGCGGAGGAATTTCCACAGATACGCAGTATTTT,CASSDSSGGISTDTQYF
once,.,TRBJ2-3,TRBV5-1,TGCGCCAGCAGCAGACGCGACGGAGATATCACAGATACGCAGTATTTT,CASSRRDGDITDTQYF
.,.,TRBJ1-1,TRBV6-5,TGTGCCAGCAGCCGATTCGACAAAACGAACACTGAAGCTTTCTTT,CASSRFDKTNTEAFF
.,TRBD2,TRBJ2-1,TRBV7-2,TGTGCCAGCAGCCACGGGACTAGCGGGTACAATGAGCAGTTCTTC,CASSHGTSGYNEQFF
.,.,TRBJ2-2,TRBV5-4,TGTGCCAGCAGCTTGGTCGCCCGCGGGGAGCTGTTTTTT,CASSLVARGELFF
.,TRBD2,TRBJ2-2,TRBV9,TGTGCCAGCAGCGTAGGTAGCGGGGCGAACACCGGGGAGCTGTTTTTT,CASSVGSGANTGELFF
.,.,TRBJ1-6,TRBV5-1,TGCGCCAGCAGCGCGAGGGACGGCTATAATTCACCCCTCCACTTT,CASSARDGYNSPLHF
once,TRBD1,TRBJ1-2,TRBV3-1/TRBV3-2,TGTGCCAGCAGCCAAGAATGGGACAGAGCTAACTATGGCTACACCTTC,CASSQEWDRANYGYTF
.,.,TRBJ1-2,TRBV29-1,TGCAGCGTTGTCACAGGTGACCCTACCTATGGCTACACCTTC,CSVVTGDPTYGYTF
once,TRBD2,TRBJ2-3,TRBV7-2,TGTGCCAGCAGAAAAGGTACTAGCGGTAGCACAGATACGCAGTATTTT,CASRKGTSGSTDTQYF
.,TRBD1,TRBJ2-7,TRBV27,TGTGCCAGCAGTTTATCCTCCGGGACAGGGGCATACGAGCAGTACTTC,CASSLSSGTGAYEQYF
.,.,TRBJ1-3,TRBV7-6,TGTGCCAGCAGCTACCGGACAGACTCTGGAAACACCATATATTTT,CASSYRTDSGNTIYF
.,TRBD1,TRBJ2-7,TRBV25-1,TGTGCCAGCAGTGAAAGGGACAGGGACGCCTACGAGCAGTACTTC,CASSERDRDAYEQYF
.,.,TRBJ1-2,TRBV28,TGTGCCAGCAGTTTTGGCCAGGCTAGAGGTGGCTACACCTTC,CASSFGQARGGYTF
.,.,TRBJ2-3,TRBV28,TGTGCCAGCAGTTTCGCTAGAAGCACAGATACGCAGTATTTT,CASSFARSTDTQYF
.,.,TRBJ2-1,TRBV28,TGTGCCAGCAGTATAGCGGTCCCTAGGGTGCAGTTCTTC,CASSIAVPRVQFF
once,.,TRBJ1-3,TRBV30,TGTGCCTGGAGTGTATTAACCTCGGCTGGAAACACCATATATTTT,CAWSVLTSAGNTIYF
.,TRBD2,TRBJ2-3,TRBV5-1,TGCGCCAGCAGCTTCCCACCGGGGCGGTTGCGGGAGGGCCAAAATACGCAGTATTTT,CASSFPPGRLREGQNTQYF
.,.,TRBJ2-1,TRBV4-1,TGCGCCAGCAGAGCCAGCGAGCTGGGGAATGAGCAGTTCTTC,CASRASELGNEQFF
.,.,TRBJ2-1,TRBV6-6,TGTGCCAGCAGTTACTGGCGCGGGATTAACAATGAGCAGTTCTTC,CASSYWRGINNEQFF
.,.,TRBJ1-2,TRBV6-6,TGTGCCAGCAGTTACGGGACTAACTATGGCTACACCTTC,CASSYGTNYGYTF
once,.,TRBJ1-1,TRBV28,TGTGCCAGCAGTTTTGAAAGACTGAACACTGAAGCTTTCTTT,CASSFERLNTEAFF
.,.,TRBJ1-1,TRBV18,TGTGCCAGCTCACCACCTGTGACTACTGAAGCTTTCTTT,CASSPPVTTEAFF
.,.,TRBJ2-1,TRBV2,TGTGCCAGCAGCGCTAGCTTCGATGAGCAGTTCTTC,CASSASFDEQFF
few,TRBD2,TRBJ2-1,TRBV4-3,TGCGCCAGCAGCCAAGATCGACTAGCGGGGGATGAGCAGTTCTTC,CASSQDRLAGDEQFF
.,TRBD2,TRBJ2-1,TRBV4-2,TGTGCCAGCAGCCAAGATCTGGGACTAGGGGTTAATGAGCAGTTCTTC,CASSQDLGLGVNEQFF
.,.,TRBJ2-7,TRBV10-3,TGTGCCATCAGCTTCAATTCGGGCTCCTACGAGCAGTACTTC,CAISFNSGSYEQYF
.,TRBD1,TRBJ2-3,TRBV5-1,TGCGCCAGCAGCGCCTTACAGGGGGGTTTGACAGATACGCAGTATTTT,CASSALQGGLTDTQYF
.,TRBD1,TRBJ2-7,TRBV19,TGTGCCAGTAGTCTCGGTACAGGGGGCTACGAGCAGTACTTC,CASSLGTGGYEQYF
.,TRBD2,TRBJ2-7,TRBV28,TGTGCCAGCAGTTGTCGGACTAGCGGCACCTACGAGCAGTACTTC,CASSCRTSGTYEQYF
once,.,TRBJ2-5,TRBV3-1/TRBV3-2,TGTGCCAGCAGCCAGTATGGGGGGCACCAAGAGACCCAGTACTTC,CASSQYGGHQETQYF
.,.,TRBJ2-7,TRBV5-6,TGTGCCAGCAGCTTGTCGGAGGAGCAGTACTTC,CASSLSEEQYF
.,.,TRBJ2-3,TRBV13,TGTGCCAGCAGCGCTACAGACAGCGAAGATACGCAGTATTTT,CASSATDSEDTQYF
.,.,TRBJ1-2,TRBV29-1,TGCAGCGTTGAACCAGGGGACTATGGCTACACCTTC,CSVEPGDYGYTF
.,.,TRBJ2-2,TRBV2,TGTGCCAGCAGGGGGCTAACCACCGGGGAGCTGTTTTTT,CASRGLTTGELFF
.,.,TRBJ1-4,TRBV30,TGTGCCTGGAGTCCGGGGGGGAGTAATGAAAAACTGTTTTTT,CAWSPGGSNEKLFF
.,.,TRBJ2-3,TRBV7-3,TGTGCCAGCAGCTCCTCACCGAACACAGATACGCAGTATTTT,CASSSSPNTDTQYF
.,TRBD2,TRBJ2-1,TRBV27,TGTGCCGCTGCGGCCGCTAGCGGGAGCTCCTACAATGAGCAGTTCTTC,CAAAAASGSSYNEQFF
.,TRBD1,TRBJ2-4,TRBV5-1,TGCGCCAGCAGCCCAGGGACAGGAGCCAAAAACATTCAGTACTTC,CASSPGTGAKNIQYF
.,.,TRBJ1-2,TRBV5-1,TGCGCCAGCACTCAGGGGAACTATGGCTACACCTTC,CASTQGNYGYTF
.,TRBD1,TRBJ2-6,TRBV6-2/TRBV6-3,TGTGCCAGCAGTAGGATCCGGGACAGGGGCCTCTCTGGGGCCAACGTCCTGACTTTC,CASSRIRDRGLSGANVLTF
.,.,TRBJ1-4,TRBV12-5,TGTGCTAGTGGTCTAGGGACAAGTAATGAAAAACTGTTTTTT,CASGLGTSNEKLFF
.,.,TRBJ2-1,TRBV12-5,TGTGCTAGTGGTTTGGTTGGAGAGGGCCTTATTTTTGAGCAGTTCTTC,CASGLVGEGLIFEQFF
.,TRBD2,TRBJ2-3,TRBV11-2,TGTGCCAGCAGTCTACGGGGGGTTACGCAGTATTTT,CASSLRGVTQYF